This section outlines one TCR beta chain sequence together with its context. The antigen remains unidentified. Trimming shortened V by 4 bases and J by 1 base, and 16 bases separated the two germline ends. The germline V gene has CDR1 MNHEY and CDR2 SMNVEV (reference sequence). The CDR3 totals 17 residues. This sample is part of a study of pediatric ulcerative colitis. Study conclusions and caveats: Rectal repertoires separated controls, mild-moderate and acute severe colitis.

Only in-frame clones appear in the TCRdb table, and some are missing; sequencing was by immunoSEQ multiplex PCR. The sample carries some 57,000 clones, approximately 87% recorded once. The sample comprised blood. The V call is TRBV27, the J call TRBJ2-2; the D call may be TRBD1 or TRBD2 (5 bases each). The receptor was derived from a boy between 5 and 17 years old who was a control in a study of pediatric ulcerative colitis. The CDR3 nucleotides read TGTGCCAGCAGTTCGCCGCCAGGGACGATGAACACCGGGGAGCTGTTTTTT. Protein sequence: CASSSPPGTMNTGELFF.